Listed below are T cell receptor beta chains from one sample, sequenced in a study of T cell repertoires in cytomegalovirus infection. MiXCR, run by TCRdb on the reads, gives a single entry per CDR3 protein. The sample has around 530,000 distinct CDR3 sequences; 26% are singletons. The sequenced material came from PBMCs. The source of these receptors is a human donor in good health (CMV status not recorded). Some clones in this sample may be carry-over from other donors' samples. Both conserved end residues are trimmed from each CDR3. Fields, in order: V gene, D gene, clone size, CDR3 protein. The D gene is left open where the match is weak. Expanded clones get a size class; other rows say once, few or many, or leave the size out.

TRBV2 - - ASSAGLVYNEQF
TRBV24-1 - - ATSDFAVNTGELF
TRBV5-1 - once ASSLEDNNSGNTIY
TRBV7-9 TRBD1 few ASSGQGRGSNQPQH
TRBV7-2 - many ASSLPGADTQY
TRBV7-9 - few ASSSPGSINQPQH
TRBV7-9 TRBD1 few ASSGTGGYLSYNEQF
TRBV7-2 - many ASSPTKDAGYT
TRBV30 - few AWARTDTQY
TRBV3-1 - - ASSQEEFGGDTQY
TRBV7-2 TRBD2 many ASSLAVGRAKNIQY
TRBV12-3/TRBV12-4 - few ASSFSGPDRRELF
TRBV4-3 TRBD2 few ASSQAPSGNTGELF
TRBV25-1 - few ASSELTSVSEQF
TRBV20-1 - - SARVWGKGDYGYT
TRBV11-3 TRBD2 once ASSLTLSSGRADTQY
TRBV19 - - ASSIESGILNTEAF
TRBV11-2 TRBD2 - ASSSTLAGGIVTDTQY
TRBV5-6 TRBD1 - ASSPDRDYEQY
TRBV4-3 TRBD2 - ASSQEDLLATDNEQF
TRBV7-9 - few ASSALQGEKNGYT
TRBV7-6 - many ASSPAGYGYT
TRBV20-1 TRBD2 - SARPPGTSGLNEQF
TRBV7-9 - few ASSSTSGPSRYGYT
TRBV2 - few AIGGTSGNTIY
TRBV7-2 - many ASSLGSGINSPLH
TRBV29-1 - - SVQGSEETQY
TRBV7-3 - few AVGKRTGGNNEQF
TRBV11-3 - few ASSLSLDNNEQF
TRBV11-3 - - ASNKGTLNTEAF
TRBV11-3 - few ASSSRQYNEQF
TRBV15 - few ATSRDFFWEQF
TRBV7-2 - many ASSLSIQTSSYNEQF
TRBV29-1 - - SVEEFTQETQY
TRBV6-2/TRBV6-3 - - ASSYTTVTGELF
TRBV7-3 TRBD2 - ASSLTGLAVGETQY
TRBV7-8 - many ASSALRDRTYNEQF
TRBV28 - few ASSTGGGSEKLF
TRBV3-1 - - ASSFTPWGNTEAF
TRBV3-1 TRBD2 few ASSQPQGLGSTDTQY
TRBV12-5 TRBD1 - ASVRTGSTYGYT
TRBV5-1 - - ASSLQVNTGELF
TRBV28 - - ASTDGFSYEQY
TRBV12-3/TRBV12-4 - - ASSFISSQLINYGYT
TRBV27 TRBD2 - ASSLSLAGDWQETQY
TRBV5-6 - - ASSFWPNVRNGYT
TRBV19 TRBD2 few ASSISRLAGATDTQY
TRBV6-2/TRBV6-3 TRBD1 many ASSEDRANTEAF
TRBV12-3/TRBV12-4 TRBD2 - ASPMRLADLSYNEQF
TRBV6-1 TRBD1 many ASSVGTGYNEQF
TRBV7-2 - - ASSFDGYYGYT
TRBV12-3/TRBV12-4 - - ASSYGLGPGTEAF
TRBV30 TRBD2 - AWSVLAGGPNEQF
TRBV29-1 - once SVASQNTEAF
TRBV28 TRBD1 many ASSSFKGTGLTYEQY
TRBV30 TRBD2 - AWTQKRGPQETQY